This T cell receptor beta chain was sequenced for a study of response to subunit inactivated influenza vaccine. Notes on the study in general: The authors proposed limited new T cell recruitment per seasonal influenza vaccination.

For this clonotype: The antigen is not known.

One entry per CDR3 protein, called by TCRdb with MiXCR from the RT-PCR reads. The table shows 860,000 or so distinct CDR3 sequences, with 21% occurring only once. Per the germline V gene, CDR1 is SQVTM and CDR2 is ANQGSEA. V was cut by 7 bases and J by 6 bases, with 13 bases left in between. The CDR3 covers 11 residues. This TCR derives from a man aged 50-60 years who received an inactivated influenza vaccine. The genes are TRBV29-1 and TRBJ2-7; TRBD2 might be the D (6 bases). The sample here was PBMCs from blood, taken more than 4 days after vaccination. As DNA, the CDR3 is TGCAGCGCGGGGGAGGCTTTCGAGCAGTACTTC. Amino acid sequence: CSAGEAFEQYF.